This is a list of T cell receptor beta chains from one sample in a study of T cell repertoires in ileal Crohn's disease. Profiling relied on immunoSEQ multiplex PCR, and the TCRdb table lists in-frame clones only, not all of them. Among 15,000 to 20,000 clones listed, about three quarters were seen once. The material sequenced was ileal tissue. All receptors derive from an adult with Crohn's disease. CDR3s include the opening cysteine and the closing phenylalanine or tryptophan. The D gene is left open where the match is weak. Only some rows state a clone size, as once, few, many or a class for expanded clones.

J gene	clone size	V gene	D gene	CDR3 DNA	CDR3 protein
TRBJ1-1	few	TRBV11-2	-	TGTGCCAGCAGCTTAGATATGGGGCTGAACACTGAAGCTTTCTTT	CASSLDMGLNTEAFF
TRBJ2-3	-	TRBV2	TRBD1	TGTGCCAGCACCAGGGACAGTAATACGCAGTATTTT	CASTRDSNTQYF
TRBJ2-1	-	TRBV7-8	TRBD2	TGTGCCAGCAGCCCCTTAGCGGGCCACAATGAGCAGTTCTTC	CASSPLAGHNEQFF
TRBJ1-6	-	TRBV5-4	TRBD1	TGTGCCAGCAGCAGGGACAGGAGCAATTCACCCCTCCACTTT	CASSRDRSNSPLHF
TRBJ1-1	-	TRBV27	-	TGTGCCAGCAGTCCCCTTGACCGCAACACTGAAGCTTTCTTT	CASSPLDRNTEAFF
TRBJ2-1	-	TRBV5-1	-	TGCGCCAGCAGCTTGACAGCCCCCACATCCTACAATGAGCAGTTCTTC	CASSLTAPTSYNEQFF
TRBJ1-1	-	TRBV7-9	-	TGTGCCAGCGGAAGTTTCGCCGGGGACACTGAAGCTTTCTTT	CASGSFAGDTEAFF
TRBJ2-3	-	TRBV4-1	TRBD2	TGCGCCAGCAGCCAAAGCCTAGCGGGGGGGACAGATACGCAGTATTTT	CASSQSLAGGTDTQYF
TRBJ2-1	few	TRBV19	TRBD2	TGTGCCAGTAGTATCGGACTAGCGAACAATGAGCAGTTCTTC	CASSIGLANNEQFF
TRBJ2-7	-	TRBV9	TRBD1	TGTGCCAGCAGCGACCGCCCCGGACAGGGGACCCCCTACGAGCAGTACTTC	CASSDRPGQGTPYEQYF
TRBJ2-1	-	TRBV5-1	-	TGCGCCAGCACTCAGGCCCAGGGCCGCACAAGCTCCTACAATGAGCAGTTCTTC	CASTQAQGRTSSYNEQFF
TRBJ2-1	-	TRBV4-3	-	TGCGCCAGCAGCTCTACGGAGACCTCGTGGGAGCAGTTCTTC	CASSSTETSWEQFF
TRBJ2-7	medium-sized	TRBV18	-	TGTGCCAGCTCACCACCGGGGGGCTTGCTCTCCTACGAGCAGTACTTC	CASSPPGGLLSYEQYF
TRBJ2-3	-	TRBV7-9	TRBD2	TGTGCCAGCAGCCTACCCACTAGCGGGGGAGAGGATACGCAGTATTTT	CASSLPTSGGEDTQYF
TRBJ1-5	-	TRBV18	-	TGTGCCAGCTCAGTGGGGCTCGATCAGCCCCAGCATTTT	CASSVGLDQPQHF
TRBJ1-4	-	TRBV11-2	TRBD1	TGTGCCAGCAGCTTAGGGGACAGGGATAATGAAAAACTGTTTTTT	CASSLGDRDNEKLFF
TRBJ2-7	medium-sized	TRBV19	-	TGTGCCAGCGGATTTACGGCAGGGATGGGCGAGCAGTACTTC	CASGFTAGMGEQYF
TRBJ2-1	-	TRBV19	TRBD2	TGTGCCACTACCCCTAGCGGGGGGGCCTCGTTCTTC	CATTPSGGASFF
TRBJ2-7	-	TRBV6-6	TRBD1	TGTGCCAGCAGCCGTCCGGGACAGCCACTCCACGAGCAGTACTTC	CASSRPGQPLHEQYF
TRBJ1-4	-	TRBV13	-	TGTGCCAGCAGCTTAGTAAAGATTACATCTAATGAAAAACTGTTTTTT	CASSLVKITSNEKLFF
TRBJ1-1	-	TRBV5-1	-	TGCGCCAGCAGCTTGGACCGATACACTGAAGCTTTCTTT	CASSLDRYTEAFF
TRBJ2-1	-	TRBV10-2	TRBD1	TGCGCCAGCAGTGAGTCGAGAGGGACAGGTCTGTTCTTC	CASSESRGTGLFF
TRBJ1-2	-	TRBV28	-	TGTGCCCACAGCCCGTCGGCCAGCTATGGCTACACCTTC	CAHSPSASYGYTF
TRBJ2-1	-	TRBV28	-	TGTGCCAGCAGTCTCGCCGATGAGCAGTTCTTC	CASSLADEQFF
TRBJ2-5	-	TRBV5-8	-	TGTGCCAGCAGCGTAAGAAGGGGGGGCGGTTACGAGACCCAGTACTTC	CASSVRRGGGYETQYF
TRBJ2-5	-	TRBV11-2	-	TGTGCCAGCAGCTTAGGCTCTAGCGTTGAGACCCAGTACTTC	CASSLGSSVETQYF
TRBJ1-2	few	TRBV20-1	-	TGCAGTGCTAGCAGCCTCTATGGCTACACCTTC	CSASSLYGYTF
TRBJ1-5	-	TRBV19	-	TGTGCCAGTAGTCCGCGGAGGGGTTTCCTATCAATTCAGCATTTT	CASSPRRGFLSIQHF
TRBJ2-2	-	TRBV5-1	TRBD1	TGCGCCAGCAGCTTAAGGACAGGGCGGACCGGGGAGCTGTTTTTT	CASSLRTGRTGELFF
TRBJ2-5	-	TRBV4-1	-	TGCGCCAGCAGCCAAGGCCAAGACAGAGGATCGGGGTCCCAGTACTTC	CASSQGQDRGSGSQYF
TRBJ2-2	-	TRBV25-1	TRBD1	TGTGCCAGCAGTGAATCGGGACAGTCTGATGGGGAGCTGTTTTTT	CASSESGQSDGELFF
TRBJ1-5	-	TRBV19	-	TGTGCCAGTAGTATAGGTCCGATTCAGCCCCAGCATTTT	CASSIGPIQPQHF
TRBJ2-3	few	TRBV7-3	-	TGTGCCAGCAGCTTAGATCAGCGAGATACGCAGTATTTT	CASSLDQRDTQYF
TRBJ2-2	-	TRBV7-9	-	TGTGCCAGCAGCCGTGATACAGGGTTTAACACCGGGGAGCTGTTTTTT	CASSRDTGFNTGELFF
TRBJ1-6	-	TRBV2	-	TGTGCCAGCAGGGGGGCGCAAAATTCACCCCTCCACTTT	CASRGAQNSPLHF
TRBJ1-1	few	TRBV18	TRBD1	TGTGCCAGCTCACCCCCAGGGGCAGGGGGGTATTCGAACACTGAAGCTTTCTTT	CASSPPGAGGYSNTEAFF
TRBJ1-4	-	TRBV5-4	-	TGTGCCAGCAGCTTGTCTAATGAAAAACTGTTTTTT	CASSLSNEKLFF
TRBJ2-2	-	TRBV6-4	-	TGTGCCAGCTCGCAGGGGAACACCGGGGAGCTGTTTTTT	CASSQGNTGELFF
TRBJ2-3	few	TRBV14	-	TGTGCCAGCAGCCAAGGACTAGGGGGAGTGGATACGCAGTATTTT	CASSQGLGGVDTQYF
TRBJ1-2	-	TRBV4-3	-	TGCGCCAGCAGCCAATCGACGACAGTGTCGGAGGGCTACACCTTC	CASSQSTTVSEGYTF